These T cell receptor beta chains were read from a single sample in a study of cytomegalovirus exposure and HLA in healthy donors. The assay was immunoSEQ multiplex PCR, and TCRdb's table has in-frame clones only and misses some. Counted here are 150,000 to 200,000 clones, about 84% occurring once; the ten biggest clones make up approximately 1.5%. Material for sequencing was PBMCs. The receptors derive from a young woman in good health and CMV-seronegative. CDR3s include the opening cysteine and the closing phenylalanine or tryptophan. The order of the fields is J gene, D gene, clone size, V gene, CDR3 protein, CDR3 DNA. The D gene is left open where the match is weak. Clone size, where shown, is once, few, many, or a class for clones that have expanded.

TRBJ2-5,-,-,TRBV5-1,CASSLLWAQETQYF,TGCGCCAGCAGCCTCCTTTGGGCTCAAGAGACCCAGTACTTC
TRBJ2-7,-,few,TRBV7-9,CASSLGLQGWDF,TGTGCCAGCAGCTTAGGGCTGCAGGGGTGGGACTTC
TRBJ2-7,-,once,TRBV13,CASSRGNSYEQYF,TGTGCCAGCAGCCGGGGAAACTCCTACGAGCAGTACTTC
TRBJ2-2,TRBD1,-,TRBV2,CASRPRDRNTGELFF,TGTGCCAGCCGCCCCCGGGACAGAAACACCGGGGAGCTGTTTTTT
TRBJ1-2,-,-,TRBV20-1,CSAGETNGYTF,TGCAGTGCAGGGGAAACTAATGGCTACACCTTC
TRBJ1-3,-,-,TRBV5-1,CASSYDTSDSGNTIYF,TGCGCCAGCAGCTATGACACTTCTGACTCTGGAAACACCATATATTTT
TRBJ1-2,-,-,TRBV4-1,CASSQEDDNSYGYTF,TGCGCCAGCAGCCAAGAAGATGACAATTCCTATGGCTACACCTTC
TRBJ1-2,-,-,TRBV7-9,CASSSDTNYGYTF,TGTGCCAGCAGCTCCGACACTAACTATGGCTACACCTTC
TRBJ1-2,TRBD1,-,TRBV6-4,CASSRTGAVPNPYGYTF,TGTGCCAGCAGTAGGACAGGGGCCGTCCCAAACCCCTATGGCTACACCTTC
TRBJ1-3,-,-,TRBV9,CASSSSDRSGNTIYF,TGTGCCAGCAGCTCCAGTGACAGGAGTGGAAACACCATATATTTT
TRBJ2-7,-,many,TRBV28,CASSLYSQSSYEQYF,TGTGCCAGCAGTTTATACAGCCAAAGCTCCTACGAGCAGTACTTC
TRBJ1-4,TRBD1,once,TRBV5-6,CASSLGGQGTLNEKLFF,TGTGCCAGCAGCTTGGGAGGACAGGGTACCCTTAATGAAAAACTGTTTTTT
TRBJ2-7,-,-,TRBV7-9,CASSLGTARTYEQYF,TGTGCCAGCAGCTTAGGGACAGCTAGAACCTACGAGCAGTACTTC